The clone carrying this T cell receptor (beta chain) was counted many times. Its antigen is unknown. The data stem from a study of regulatory T cells in long-lasting Graves disease. At the level of the study: Persistence in Graves' disease required over 5 years of antithyroid drugs plus positive TSH receptor antibodies.

Findings of the study overall: Persistent Graves' patients showed less TCR diversity than newly diagnosed ones. Patients with persistent disease showed a bias toward TRBV28, TRBJ1-2 and TRBJ2-5.

According to the study, TCR beta libraries were built with iRepertoire HTBI primers and CDR3-region Arm-PCR. TCRdb processed the multiplex PCR reads anew with MiXCR; each CDR3 protein has one entry. The sample includes roughly 500,000 distinct CDR3 sequences, about a fifth of them seen just once. Germline V lookup: CDR1 MNHNS, CDR2 SASEGT. V shed 1 base and J 15 bases; nucleotides not matched to a gene: 8. This CDR3 is 13 amino acids long. Noted time point: persistent/refractory GD, antithyroid drugs over 5 years with positive TRAb. Extracted PBMC RNA gave rise to the TCR library. V usage is TRBV6-1 and J usage is TRBJ2-4; 8 positions match TRBD1. The sample consisted of peripheral blood mononuclear cells (PBMCs), taken when the disease was refractory, from a patient treated with antithyroid drugs. This clonotype was obtained from a female donor with Graves disease. In DNA, the CDR3 is TGTGCCAGCAGTGAAGGCGGACAGGGCGTCCTGTACTTC. The encoded protein is CASSEGGQGVLYF.